Described below is a single T cell receptor beta chain sequence and its context. The data stem from a study of blood T cell repertoires in COVID-19. Overall study: Specimens from acute and convalescent COVID-19 originated in the United States, Italy and Spain. PBMCs, B-cell-depleted T cells, or T cells provided the cDNA or gDNA that made up the material.

After removal of 2 bases from V and 8 bases from J, the junction contained 14 bases not matched to a gene. The CDR3 sequence is 17 residues long. Germline CDR1 reads LGHNA; CDR2 reads YNFKEQ. In the original analysis: Counts of nucleated cells, estimated from reference gene primer amplification, were obtained. Sequenced by immunoSEQ multiplex PCR; TCRdb stores in-frame clones only, minus some. V, J and clone size were drawn from that table, and D and trimming were deduced from the DNA. Counted here are over 85,000 clones, 76% occurring once; the ten biggest clones make up approximately 3.9%. The V and J genes are TRBV4-2 and TRBJ2-1, with 8 nucleotides matching TRBD2. Sequencing used peripheral blood. The receptor's source is an elderly woman with acute or convalescent COVID-19. The CDR3 spells CASSQIGSGGPLDEQFF. In DNA form, the CDR3 reads TGTGCCAGCAGCCAAATCGGATCGGGAGGGCCTCTCGATGAGCAGTTCTTC.